Reported below is one T cell receptor beta chain. The antigen is undetermined. A much larger clonotype is one base distant, so this may be a read error. Sample donors were healthy Caucasian individuals that came from Russia, aged about 6 to 100. This sample was taken from a study of blood T cells in healthy people across ages. Study context: Template switching picked up about one barcoded beta molecule for each two T cells. Study-wide results and caveats: With age, beta diversity per million T cells declined roughly linearly, significantly by 40 to 50.

CDR1 is SQVTM, CDR2 ANQGSEA, per germline. The CDR3 has 11 amino acids. PCR was performed a second time for about 6 to 11 cycles using a sample-barcoded 5' primer and a J-beta primer mix. Every molecule of cDNA carried a tag from a template-switch adaptor with 12 random nucleotides. TCRdb recomputed calls from the 5' RACE reads with MiXCR, one row per CDR3 protein. The sample holds over 500,000 distinct CDR3 sequences, under 65% seen once. The gene calls are TRBV29-1 and TRBJ2-5, with D possibly matching TRBD2 (5 bases). TRBJ2-7 explains the end of the DNA better; the J call may be wrong. This receptor was taken from a woman older than 75 in good health. The sequenced sample consisted of blood. CDR3 bases: TGCAGCGGACCCCGAGGGCACGAGCAGTACTTC. This encodes CSGPRGHEQYF.